These 20 T cell receptor beta chains share one sample of origin, sequenced in a study of T cells after yellow fever vaccination. One entry per CDR3 protein, called by TCRdb with MiXCR from the 5' RACE reads. The sample lists approximately 150,000 distinct CDR3 sequences, roughly 8.8% seen once, with approximately 39% in the top ten. The material sequenced was CD8+ T cells sorted from PBMCs, taken 45 days after the yellow fever booster vaccination. All receptors come from a man between 18 and 35 years old who received the YFV17D yellow fever vaccine.

This chain uses TRBV6-5 with TRBJ1-2; D unresolved. Per the germline V gene, CDR1 is MNHEY and CDR2 is SVGAGI. V lost 0 bases, J lost 4 bases, and 9 bases lay in between. The CDR3 loop spans 14 amino acids. This CDR3 is CASSYSGSTYGYTF. The CDR3 bases are TGTGCCAGCAGTTACTCAGGTAGCACCTATGGCTACACCTTC.

The chain couples TRBV4-1 to TRBJ2-3; 15 bases fit TRBD2. Germline lookup yields CDR1 MGHRA and CDR2 YSYEKL. V shed 4 bases, J shed 1 base, and the junction held 9 bases outside the gene matches. The CDR3 extends over 19 amino acids. The CDR3 loop reads CASSPTGTSGGWGTDTQYF. CDR3 nucleotide sequence: TGCGCCAGCAGCCCCACCGGGACTAGCGGGGGGTGGGGCACAGATACGCAGTATTTT.

The V call is TRBV30, the J call TRBJ1-3; TRBD1 is a possible D gene (5 bases). V shed 3 bases and J shed 7 bases, with 16 bases lying between them. Per the germline V gene, CDR1 is GTSNPN and CDR2 is SVGIG (reference sequence). The CDR3 is 14 residues long. This CDR3 is CAWRTPGWKNTIYF. CDR3 DNA sequence: TGTGCCTGGAGGACCCCAGGGTGGAAGAACACCATATATTTT.

This clonotype was seen more than once but under ten times. The chain combines TRBV27 with TRBJ2-7, with D possibly being TRBD1 (5 bases). The germline V and J ends were trimmed by 2 bases and 1 base, with 15 bases remaining between them. Germline CDR1 reads MNHEY; CDR2 reads SMNVEV (reference sequence). This CDR3 is 16 amino acids long. The CDR3 sequence is CASSLGAGLISYEQYF. The CDR3 region has the DNA TGTGCCAGCAGTTTAGGGGCAGGGTTAATTTCCTACGAGCAGTACTTC.

This clonotype was seen only a few times. V usage is TRBV5-1 and J usage is TRBJ2-7; D is possibly TRBD1 (6 bases). The V end was cut by 0 bases, the J end by 1 base, with 8 bases between. The CDR3 has 14 residues. The germline V gene has CDR1 SGHRS and CDR2 YFSETQ. CDR3 loop: CASSLGDTSYEQYF. The CDR3 nucleotides are TGCGCCAGCAGCTTGGGGGACACATCCTACGAGCAGTACTTC.

This clonotype turned up a few times. V usage is TRBV20-1 and J usage is TRBJ2-5; no firm D call. The V gene lost 0 bases and the J gene lost 6 bases, with 2 bases spanning the gap. CDR1 and CDR2 (germline): DFQATT, SNEGSKA (reference sequence). This CDR3 has 10 residues. The CDR3 here is CSARDKTQYF. DNA of the CDR3: TGCAGTGCTAGAGATAAGACCCAGTACTTC.

This chain uses TRBV15 with TRBJ2-5; D ambiguous. This CDR3 spans 14 amino acids. The V and J ends lost 2 bases and 4 bases respectively, with 11 bases between them. Germline V gene lookup returns CDR1 LNHNV and CDR2 YYDKDF (reference sequence). CDR3: CATSRPRVSETQYF. In DNA form, the CDR3 reads TGTGCCACCAGCAGACCCCGGGTGTCAGAGACCCAGTACTTC.

V and J are TRBV6-2 or TRBV6-3 and TRBJ2-5, with 8 nucleotides matching TRBD2. Per the germline V gene, CDR1 is MNHEY and CDR2 is SVGEGT. The CDR3 loop spans 17 amino acids. The V segment lost 3 bases and the J segment 2 bases; nucleotides outside the gene matches: 11. CDR3 sequence: CASSYNAQRGPQETQYF. The CDR3 coding sequence is TGTGCCAGCAGTTATAATGCCCAGCGGGGGCCTCAAGAGACCCAGTACTTC.

This clonotype was counted a few times. J is TRBJ1-2 and V is TRBV4-3; TRBD1 is a possible D gene (6 bases). Germline CDR1 and CDR2: LGHNA and YSLEER. The germline V and J ends were trimmed by 3 bases and 4 bases, with 18 bases remaining between them. CDR3 length equals 16 residues. The DNA for the CDR3 is TGCGCCAGCAGCCAGTCCCGGGACACCCCTAGCTATGGCTACACCTTC. It yields the protein CASSQSRDTPSYGYTF.

This chain connects TRBV5-1 to TRBJ1-1, with D tentatively TRBD1 (5 bases). V shed 2 bases and J shed 4 bases, with 12 bases lying between them. The CDR3 is 14 amino acids. CDR1 is SGHRS, CDR2 YFSETQ, per germline. CDR3 DNA sequence: TGCGCCAGCAGCTTTGGGGCCCCGCTCACTGAAGCTTTCTTT. Translated, it gives CASSFGAPLTEAFF.

This clonotype was counted only a few times. The gene calls are TRBV9 and TRBJ2-1; 8 bases match TRBD2. Germline CDR1 is SGDLS and CDR2 is YYNGEE. The CDR3 contains 15 residues. After removal of 6 bases from V and 2 bases from J, the junction contained 7 bases not matched to a gene. This CDR3 reads CASTYRGGPYNEQFF. CDR3 sequence (DNA): TGTGCCAGCACTTATCGGGGGGGACCCTACAATGAGCAGTTCTTC. Full variable domain (missing parts from reference TRBV9 and TRBJ2-1): DSGVTQTPKHLITATGQRVTLRCSPRSGDLSVYWYQQSLDQGLQFLIQYYNGEERAKGNILERFSAQQFPDLHSELNLSSLELGDSALYFCASTYRGGPYNEQFFGPGTRLTVL.

This clonotype has only a few counts. The rearrangement uses TRBV6-2 or TRBV6-3 and TRBJ2-3; 13 bases agree with TRBD2. Germline CDR1 MNHEY, CDR2 SVGEGT. CDR3 size: 16 residues. The V and J ends lost 2 bases and 8 bases, in that order; junction bases with no gene match: 7. The CDR3 is CASSYMGLAGYGTQYF. Written as DNA, the CDR3 is TGTGCCAGCAGTTACATGGGACTAGCGGGGTACGGTACGCAGTATTTT.

This clonotype was seen more than once but under ten times. J is TRBJ2-1 and V is TRBV14; D uncertain. The CDR3 runs to 14 residues. V was cut by 0 bases and J by 12 bases, with 15 bases left in between. Germline loops: CDR1 SGHDN, CDR2 FVKESK. The CDR3, as DNA: TGTGCCAGCAGCCAAGAACCGGAGACATACGGGCAGTTCTTC. Translating it yields CASSQEPETYGQFF.

The table lists this clonotype with a few counts. The rearrangement uses TRBV7-9 and TRBJ2-7; 7 bases are a match to TRBD1. The CDR3 runs to 12 residues. Germline lookup yields CDR1 SEHNR and CDR2 FQNEAQ (reference sequence). J was trimmed by 7 bases and V by 3 bases; bases with no gene match: 3. This chain's CDR3 is CASSLMGQEQYV. CDR3 nucleotide sequence: TGTGCCAGCAGCTTGATGGGACAGGAGCAGTACGTC.

In this sample, this clonotype turned up a few times. The chain employs TRBV5-6 and TRBJ2-4, with D possibly being TRBD1 or TRBD2 (5 bases each). CDR3 length equals 15 residues. Per the germline V gene, CDR1 is SGHDT and CDR2 is YYEEEE. V shed 4 bases and J shed 6 bases, with 17 bases lying between them. In DNA form, the CDR3 reads TGTGCCAGCAGCCCAGGGCAGGGACCCCTAAACATTCAGTACTTC. Protein product: CASSPGQGPLNIQYF.

This clonotype was counted ten times or more. The V and J genes are TRBV13 and TRBJ2-1; 9 bases agree with TRBD1. Trimming removed 5 bases from V and 6 bases from J; junction bases left unmatched: 17. The CDR3 sequence is 18 residues long. In germline, CDR1 is PRHDT, CDR2 FYEKMQ (reference sequence). The CDR3: CASSPLRAEDRGVNEQFF. As DNA, the CDR3 is TGTGCCAGCAGCCCCCTAAGGGCGGAGGACAGGGGCGTCAATGAGCAGTTCTTC.

The table lists this clonotype with a few counts. The chain recombines TRBV7-9 with TRBJ1-1; D is unclear. Germline V gene lookup returns CDR1 SEHNR and CDR2 FQNEAQ (reference sequence). With 1 base removed from V and 6 bases from J, the gap between germline ends came to 6 bases. The CDR3 has 12 residues. CDR3 nucleotides: TGTGCCAGCAGCTTAGATGGATCTGAAGCTTTCTTT. Translated, it gives CASSLDGSEAFF.

This chain uses TRBV29-1 with TRBJ2-3; 15 nucleotides line up with TRBD2. The CDR3 contains 17 residues. Germline-derived CDR1 and CDR2 are SQVTM and ANQGSEA. The trim removed 6 bases at V and 2 bases at J, leaving 9 bases unmatched. CDR3 loop: CSVNGLAGGRDTDTQYF. The CDR3, as DNA: TGCAGCGTAAATGGACTAGCGGGGGGGAGGGACACAGATACGCAGTATTTT.

The V call is TRBV4-1, the J call TRBJ1-1, with D hard to call. CDR1 and CDR2 (germline): MGHRA, YSYEKL. The ends were cut back, 2 bases at V and 1 base at J, with 11 bases in the middle. CDR3 length: 15 residues. CDR3 DNA sequence: TGCGCCAGCAGCCAACGGAGGACGGGGAACACTGAAGCTTTCTTT. Translating gives CASSQRRTGNTEAFF.

This clonotype turned up a few times. This chain uses TRBV29-1 with TRBJ2-5, with TRBD1 matching over 8 bases. The germline gives CDR1 SQVTM, CDR2 ANQGSEA. The CDR3 is 14 residues long. V dropped 3 bases and J dropped 7; count of bases not matched to a gene: 10. DNA of the CDR3: TGCAGCGTTGATTGGGGACAGGCAGAGGGGACCCAGTACTTC. This gives the protein CSVDWGQAEGTQYF.